The next 26 T cell receptor beta chains were all read from a single sample in a study of T cells in Graves' hyperthyroidism and ophthalmopathy. Amplification of TCR beta CDR3 regions was performed using RNA transcripts as template. First-round RT-PCR with HTBI primers amplified the TCR CDR3 region. TCRdb passed the multiplex PCR reads through MiXCR, listing each CDR3 protein once. The data show 200,000 to 250,000 distinct CDR3 sequences, 15% to 20% seen once. Sequenced input: blood. The source is a man aged 45 to 65 with Graves' hyperthyroidism.

In this sample, this clonotype turned up many times. The chain joins TRBV5-1 to TRBJ2-1, with 11 bases aligning to TRBD2. Germline assignment: CDR1 SGHRS and CDR2 YFSETQ. Trimming removed 0 bases from V and 7 bases from J; junction bases left unmatched: 9. The CDR3 loop spans 17 amino acids. The CDR3 DNA sequence: TGCGCCAGCAGCTTGGCGTTAGCGGGAGGGCCCGGAAATGAGCAGTTCTTC. The encoded protein is CASSLALAGGPGNEQFF.

This clonotype showed up many times. The chain carries TRBV20-1 and TRBJ2-3, with D perhaps matching TRBD2 (5 bases). This CDR3 has 14 residues. Germline V gene sequence: CDR1 DFQATT, CDR2 SNEGSKA (reference sequence). Trimming shortened V by 0 bases and J by 3 bases, and 10 bases separated the two germline ends. This chain's CDR3 is CSARDGSGTDTQYF. CDR3 coding DNA: TGCAGTGCTAGAGATGGGAGTGGGACAGATACGCAGTATTTT.

This clonotype has only a few counts. The rearrangement uses TRBV6-6 and TRBJ2-4; TRBD2 aligns across 7 bases. V shed 2 bases and J 0 bases; nucleotides not matched to a gene: 1. There are 15 residues in the CDR3. Germline CDR1 is MNHNY and CDR2 is SVGAGI (reference sequence). The CDR3: CASSYGGEAKNIQYF. CDR3 nucleotides: TGTGCCAGCAGTTACGGGGGGGAAGCCAAAAACATTCAGTACTTC.

Many counts were recorded for this clonotype. CDR3 sequence (DNA): TGCAGTGCTAGGGAAACCGACGGACGCAATCAGCCCCAGCATTTT. Translating it yields CSARETDGRNQPQHF. The chain has TRBV20-1 and TRBJ1-5; no clear D gene. CDR1 is DFQATT, CDR2 SNEGSKA, per germline (reference sequence). Trimming took off 3 bases at V and 2 bases at J, with 14 bases between the two ends. This CDR3 is built from 15 residues.

This clonotype has ten or more counts. The chain combines TRBV7-9 with TRBJ2-7; tentatively, D is TRBD2 (6 bases). Germline V CDR1 and CDR2: SEHNR, FQNEAQ (reference sequence). The CDR3 is 14 amino acids. Trimming stripped 2 bases from V and 2 bases from J, with 10 bases between. In DNA form, the CDR3 reads TGTGCCAGCAGCTTATGGCGGGAACCCTACGAGCAGTACTTC. Protein: CASSLWREPYEQYF.

This clonotype was counted a few times. CDR3 in DNA: TGTGCCAGCAGCTTGGCCCACGGAGCCTACGAGCAGTACTTC. Translation gives CASSLAHGAYEQYF. V and J are TRBV5-5 and TRBJ2-7; no reliable D call. Germline V lookup: CDR1 SGHKS, CDR2 YYEKEE (reference sequence). The CDR3 is 14 amino acids. V lost 0 bases and J lost 2, with 9 bases in between.

This clonotype has ten or more counts. As DNA, the CDR3 is TGCAGTGCTTACCGGAGCGGGAGACAGAATGAGCAGTTCTTC. Its translation: CSAYRSGRQNEQFF. V is TRBV20-1 and J is TRBJ2-1; 8 nucleotides agree with TRBD2. Germline trimming cut 5 bases from V and 7 bases from J; bases unmatched to any gene: 10. The CDR3 is made up of 14 amino acids. Germline V lookup: CDR1 DFQATT, CDR2 SNEGSKA (reference sequence).

On this clonotype: It may be a read error: a sequence one base away is much more abundant. The V and J genes are TRBV18 and TRBJ1-1, with a tentative D call TRBD1 (6 bases). The CDR3 is 14 amino acids. Germline V gene lookup returns CDR1 KGHSH and CDR2 LQKENI. Written as DNA, the CDR3 is TGTGCCAGCTCACCAAACAGGGTGAACACTGGAGCTTTCTTT. This gives the protein CASSPNRVNTGAFF.

Comments on this clonotype: Relative to the germline gene, one junction end is altered; a read error may explain this. The chain combines TRBV19 with TRBJ2-1, with 8 bases that match TRBD2. The length of the CDR3 is 15 residues. Germline V CDR1 and CDR2: LNHDA, SQIVND (reference sequence). CDR3 sequence: CATKPAGGSYNEQLF. The CDR3 DNA follows: TGTGCCACCAAACCGGCGGGAGGCTCCTACAATGAGCAGCTCTTC.

This clonotype has a handful of counts. The junction shows a germline mismatch at one end, possibly a read error. V usage is TRBV7-2 and J usage is TRBJ2-5; D is ambiguous. The CDR3 runs to 11 residues. Per the germline V gene, CDR1 is SGHTA and CDR2 is FQGNSA. This chain's CDR3 is CASSDRAPRDF. As DNA, the CDR3 is TGTGCCAGCAGTGATAGGGCTCCGCGAGACTTC. Full variable domain (missing parts from reference TRBV7-2 and TRBJ2-5): GAGVSQSPSNKVTEKGKDVELRCDPISGHTALYWYRQSLGQGLEFLIYFQGNSAPDKSGLPSDRFSAERTGGSVSTLTIQRTQQEDSAVYLCASSDRAPRDFGPGTRLLVL.

This clonotype was seen ten or more times. The chain combines TRBV18 with TRBJ1-1, with TRBD1 as a possible D gene (5 bases). The CDR3 is 15 residues long. Germline V gene sequence: CDR1 KGHSH, CDR2 LQKENI. Trimming removed 2 bases from V and 4 bases from J, with 14 bases in between. This chain's CDR3 is CASSPRPGHGTEAFF. In DNA form, the CDR3 reads TGTGCCAGCTCACCAAGGCCAGGGCACGGCACTGAAGCTTTCTTT.

This clonotype was detected only a few times. V usage is TRBV10-3 and J usage is TRBJ2-3, with D unclear. Per germline, CDR1 ENHRY and CDR2 SYGVKD. The CDR3 is 15 amino acids. The V gene lost 1 base and the J gene lost 0 bases, with 8 bases spanning the gap. The chain's CDR3 is CAISEYSLSTDTQYF. CDR3 sequence (DNA): TGTGCCATCAGTGAGTACTCCCTGAGCACAGATACGCAGTATTTT.

This sequence joins TRBV11-2 and TRBJ1-2; 8 bases are a match to TRBD1. The ends lost 0 bases at V and 8 bases at J; junction bases unmatched: 26. CDR1 and CDR2 (germline): SGHAT, FQNNGV. The CDR3 covers 21 residues. The CDR3 protein is CASSLDRLRPGRGQLGRGYTF. CDR3 DNA: TGTGCCAGCAGCTTAGATAGGTTACGTCCGGGCAGGGGGCAGTTGGGCCGCGGCTACACCTTC.

Concerning this clonotype itself: The junction departs from the called germline gene at one end, perhaps through a read error. This rearrangement joins TRBV6-1 to TRBJ2-5; 8 bases line up with TRBD2. The germline CDR1 and CDR2 sequences are MNHNS and SASEGT. CDR3 length: 13 residues. CDR3 in DNA: TGTGCCAGCAGCGGGACTAGAGGGGAGACCCAGCACTTC. It is translated as CASSGTRGETQHF.

This clonotype was counted ten times or more. The V call is TRBV27, the J call TRBJ2-2, with 7 bases aligning to TRBD1. CDR1 MNHEY and CDR2 SMNVEV come from the germline V gene (reference sequence). The CDR3 is 15 amino acids. V lost 5 bases to trimming and J lost 0 bases; unmatched junction nucleotides: 3. CDR3 bases: TGTGCCAGCAGTACAGGGGCCGCGAACACCGGGGAGCTGTTTTTT. Amino acids: CASSTGAANTGELFF.

The V and J genes are TRBV5-4 and TRBJ2-7; 10 bases line up with TRBD1. Looked up from germline, CDR1 is SGHNT and CDR2 is YYREEE (reference sequence). The ends lost 1 base at V and 7 bases at J; junction bases unmatched: 5. The CDR3 consists of 14 residues. In DNA, the CDR3 is TGTGCCAGCAGCTTGTGGACAGGGGGGCGGGAGCAGTACTTC. It translates to CASSLWTGGREQYF.

V gene TRBV24-1 combines with J gene TRBJ1-4; tentative D call: TRBD1 (6 bases). This CDR3 has 16 amino acids. With 2 bases removed from V and 5 bases from J, the gap between germline ends came to 14 bases. Germline lookup yields CDR1 KGHDR and CDR2 SFDVKD. The CDR3 DNA is TGTGCCACCAGTGATTCTTCCCAGGGGATAAATGAAAAACTGTTTTTT. It is translated as CATSDSSQGINEKLFF.

This clonotype appeared many times. This chain uses TRBV29-1 with TRBJ2-1, with D perhaps TRBD2 (5 bases). The ends were cut back, 4 bases at V and 0 bases at J, with 10 bases in the middle. The CDR3 extends over 14 amino acids. Per the germline V gene, CDR1 is SQVTM and CDR2 is ANQGSEA. Written as DNA, the CDR3 is TGCAGCGTTGCCGGACGGGGCTCCTACAATGAGCAGTTCTTC. Protein sequence: CSVAGRGSYNEQFF.

The chain combines TRBV28 with TRBJ2-2, with no clear D. This CDR3 is built from 11 residues. Trimming removed 3 bases from V and 10 bases from J, with 6 bases in between. CDR1 and CDR2 from the germline V gene are MDHEN and SYDVKM. This CDR3 reads CASSFRMELFF. For the CDR3, the DNA is TGTGCCAGCAGTTTTCGCATGGAGCTGTTTTTT. Together with reference TRBV28 and TRBJ2-2, the CDR3 gives the full variable domain: DVKVTQSSRYLVKRTGEKVFLECVQDMDHENMFWYRQDPGLGLRLIYFSYDVKMKEKGDIPEGYSVSREKKERFSLILESASTNQTSMYLCASSFRMELFFGEGSRLTVL.

This clonotype occurred a few times. The genes are TRBV20-1 and TRBJ2-6; TRBD2 is a possible D gene (6 bases). With 6 bases removed from V and 4 bases from J, the gap between germline ends came to 13 bases. The germline CDR1 and CDR2 sequences are DFQATT and SNEGSKA (reference sequence). CDR3 size: 14 residues. The CDR3 DNA is TGCAGTGCCAAGACTAGACTCGGGGCCAACGTCCTGACTTTC. It encodes CSAKTRLGANVLTF.

The chain employs TRBV3-1 and TRBJ2-7; 11 positions match TRBD1. The germline CDR1 and CDR2 sequences are LGHDT and YNNKEL (reference sequence). The V gene end was trimmed by 8 bases and the J gene end by 3 bases; junction bases not matched to a gene: 3. CDR3 size: 13 residues. The CDR3 protein is CASGGQGDYEQYF. The DNA of the CDR3 is TGTGCCAGCGGGGGACAGGGGGACTACGAGCAGTACTTC.

The chain is built from TRBV24-1 and TRBJ2-5, with TRBD1 matching over 9 bases. From germline, CDR1 is KGHDR and CDR2 SFDVKD. The CDR3 runs 16 residues. V was pared by 4 bases and J by 2 bases, with 7 bases of the junction left unmatched. CDR3 in DNA: TGTGCCACCAGTGAGCCCGGGACAGGGCGTCAAGAGACCCAGTACTTC. Translating gives CATSEPGTGRQETQYF.

A note on this clonotype: Possible read error: a much larger clone is one base away. The rearrangement joins TRBV19 to TRBJ2-5; 7 positions match TRBD2. The CDR3 is 13 amino acids. CDR1 and CDR2 from the germline V gene are LNHDA and SQIVND (reference sequence). CDR3 residues: CAASSGREEAQYF. Here the CDR3 DNA reads TGTGCCGCATCTAGCGGCCGGGAAGAGGCCCAGTACTTC.

The chain is built from TRBV6-5 and TRBJ2-4, with D perhaps matching TRBD1 or TRBD2 (5 bases each). Trimming removed 0 bases from V and 5 bases from J, with 11 bases in between. The CDR3 is made up of 15 amino acids. Germline V CDR1 and CDR2: MNHEY, SVGAGI. CDR3 nucleotides: TGTGCCAGCAGTTACTCCCGGGGCGTACAAAACATTCAGTACTTC. This sequence encodes CASSYSRGVQNIQYF.

This clonotype was seen many times. The J gene is TRBJ2-7, the V gene TRBV18, with 7 bases aligning to TRBD1. J lost 3 bases, V lost 3 bases, and 5 bases had no gene match. Per germline, CDR1 KGHSH and CDR2 LQKENI. The CDR3 contains 14 residues. CDR3 nucleotides: TGTGCCAGCTCACCGCTGACAGGGATCTACGAGCAGTACTTC. As protein: CASSPLTGIYEQYF. Supplemented by reference TRBV18 and TRBJ2-7, the full variable domain reads NAGVMQNPRHLVRRRGQEARLRCSPMKGHSHVYWYRQLPEEGLKFMVYLQKENIIDESGMPKERFSAEFPKEGPSILRIQQVVRGDSAAYFCASSPLTGIYEQYFGPGTRLTVT.

This clonotype was seen a handful of times. The chain couples TRBV5-1 to TRBJ2-2, with a tentative D call TRBD2 (6 bases). The CDR3 has 16 amino acids. Germline CDR1 reads SGHRS; CDR2 reads YFSETQ. The V gene lost 0 bases and the J gene lost 3 bases, with 12 bases spanning the gap. CDR3 loop: CASSLVPGAYTGELFF. As DNA, the CDR3 is TGCGCCAGCAGCTTGGTTCCGGGAGCGTACACCGGGGAGCTGTTTTTT.